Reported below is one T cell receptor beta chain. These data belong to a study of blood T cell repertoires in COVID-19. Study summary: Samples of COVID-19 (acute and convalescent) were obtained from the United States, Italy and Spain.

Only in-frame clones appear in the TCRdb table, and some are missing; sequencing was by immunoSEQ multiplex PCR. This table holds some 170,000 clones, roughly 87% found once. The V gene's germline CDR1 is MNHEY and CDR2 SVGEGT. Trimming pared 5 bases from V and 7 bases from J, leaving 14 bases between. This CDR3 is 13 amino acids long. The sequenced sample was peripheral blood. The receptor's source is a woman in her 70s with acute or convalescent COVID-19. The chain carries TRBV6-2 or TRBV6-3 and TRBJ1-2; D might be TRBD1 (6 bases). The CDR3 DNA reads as TGTGCCAGCAGTGGCGGGGGCGCATCTGGCTACACCTTC. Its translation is CASSGGGASGYTF.